This T cell receptor (beta chain) originates from a study of T cell changes during pregnancy in multiple sclerosis. Profiled with immunoSEQ multiplex PCR; TCRdb holds only in-frame clones, not every one. The repertoire includes some 61,000 clones, 75% to 95% of them detected once, and roughly 0.87% sits in the top ten. The CDR3 length is 15 residues. CDR1 is LGHNA, CDR2 YNFKEQ, per germline. Trimming pared 4 bases from V and 4 bases from J, leaving 16 bases between. This sequence originates from a female donor with multiple sclerosis, enrolled in a pregnancy study. The chain employs TRBV4-2 and TRBJ1-1, with D possibly being TRBD1 (5 bases). The sample in question was peripheral blood, obtained in the second trimester of pregnancy. CDR3 protein: CASSRGGVSGTEAFF. CDR3 sequence (DNA): TGTGCCAGCAGCCGGGGGGGGGTGTCGGGCACTGAAGCTTTCTTT.